Described below is a single TCR beta chain sequence and its context. The data originate from a study of control samples from healthy donors and cancer patients. Generated by immunoSEQ multiplex PCR, the TCRdb table keeps only in-frame clones and is missing some. Of over 200,000 clones in the sample, approximately 80% were seen once. The CDR3 loop spans 16 amino acids. Germline CDR1 SNHLY, CDR2 FYNNEI. The junction had 13 bases not matched to a gene; V was cut back by 3 bases and J by 9 bases. Sequenced input: PBMCs. The TCR sequence derives from a woman aged 55-70 years with lung cancer. The V gene is TRBV2, the J gene TRBJ2-1; TRBD2 matches at 8 bases. The CDR3 bases are TGTGCCAGCAGTGATCCCATATCGGGGGGGGCGGGTGAGCAGTTCTTC. Protein sequence: CASSDPISGGAGEQFF.